The source of this T cell receptor (beta chain) is a study of shared clonotypes between healthy human individuals. Across the whole study: Ranging from 18 to 49 in age, donors were two women and a few men.

Study-wide findings and caveats: Only blood was sampled; tissue repertoires likely differ. Genetic and exposure-history diversity was limited by the small donor number.

Using immunoSEQ multiplex PCR, the repertoire was profiled, and TCRdb retains in-frame clones only, with some absent. The sample carries some 1,900,000 clones, roughly 95% recorded once. About this clone: Its cognate antigen is unknown.

Germline CDR1 and CDR2: MNHEY and SVGAGI. J gave up 5 bases and V 5 bases, and 7 bases lay outside the gene matches. CDR3 size: 14 residues. CD8 cells regarded as naive lacked CD45RO, were positively chosen for CCR7, and omitted terminally differentiated effector memory CD45RA+ cells. All donors were Caucasian adults living in Nashville, Tennessee. This clonotype was obtained from a man aged 18 to 30 in good health. The J gene is TRBJ2-5, the V gene TRBV6-5; 8 nucleotides line up with TRBD1. Material for sequencing was naive CD8+ T cells sorted from blood. The CDR3 DNA reads TGTGCCAGCAGTCCAGGACAGGGCGGGGAGACCCAGTACTTC. Its translation is CASSPGQGGETQYF.